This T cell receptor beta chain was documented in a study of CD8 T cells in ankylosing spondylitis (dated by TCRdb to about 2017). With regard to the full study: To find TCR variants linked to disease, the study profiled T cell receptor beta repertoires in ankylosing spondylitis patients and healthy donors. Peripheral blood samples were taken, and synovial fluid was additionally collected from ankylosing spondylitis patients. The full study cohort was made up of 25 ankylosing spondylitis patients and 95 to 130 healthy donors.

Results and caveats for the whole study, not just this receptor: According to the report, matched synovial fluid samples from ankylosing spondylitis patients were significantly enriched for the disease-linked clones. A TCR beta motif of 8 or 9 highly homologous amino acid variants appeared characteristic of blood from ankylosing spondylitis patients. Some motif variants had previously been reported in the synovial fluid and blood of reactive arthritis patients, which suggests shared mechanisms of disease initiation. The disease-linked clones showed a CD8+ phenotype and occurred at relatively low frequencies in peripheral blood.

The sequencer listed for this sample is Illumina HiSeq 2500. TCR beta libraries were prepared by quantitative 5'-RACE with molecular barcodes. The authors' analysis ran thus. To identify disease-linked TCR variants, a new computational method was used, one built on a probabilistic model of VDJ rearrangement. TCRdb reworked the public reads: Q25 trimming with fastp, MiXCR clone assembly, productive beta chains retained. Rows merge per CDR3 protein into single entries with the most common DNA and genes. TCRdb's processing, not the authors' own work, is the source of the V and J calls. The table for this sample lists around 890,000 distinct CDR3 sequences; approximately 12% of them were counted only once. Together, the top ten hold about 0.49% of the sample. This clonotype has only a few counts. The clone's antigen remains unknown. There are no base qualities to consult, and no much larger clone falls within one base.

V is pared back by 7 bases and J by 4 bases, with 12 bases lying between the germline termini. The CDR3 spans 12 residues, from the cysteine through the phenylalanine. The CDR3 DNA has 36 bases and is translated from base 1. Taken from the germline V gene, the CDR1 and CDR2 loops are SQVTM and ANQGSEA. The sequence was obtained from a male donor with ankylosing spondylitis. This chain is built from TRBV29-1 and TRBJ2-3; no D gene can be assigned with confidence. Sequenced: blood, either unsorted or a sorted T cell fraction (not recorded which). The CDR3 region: CSGFSGADTQYF. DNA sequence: TGCAGCGGATTTAGTGGGGCAGATACGCAGTATTTT.